This TCR beta chain originates from a study of blood T cell repertoires in COVID-19. Looking at the study overall: Some COVID-19 samples were acute and others convalescent; all came from the United States, Italy and Spain. The analysed material was cDNA or gDNA that came from T cells, B-cell-depleted T cells, or PBMCs.

The CDR3 contains 15 residues. Germline V gene sequence: CDR1 KGHSH, CDR2 LQKENI. V trimming: 6 bases; J trimming: 7 bases; junction bases outside the gene matches: 4. Authors' data handling: Using reference gene primer amplification, nucleated cell counts were estimated. Clones were sequenced by immunoSEQ multiplex PCR, and TCRdb holds only the in-frame ones, with some missing. V and J calls and clone size follow that table, whereas D and trimming were derived from the DNA. The repertoire consists of about 200,000 clones, with around 80% occurring once and the leading ten covering 4.5% to 7%. Material for sequencing was peripheral blood. This TCR derives from a woman aged 70-85 years with acute or convalescent COVID-19. This chain connects TRBV18 to TRBJ1-6; 12 bases agree with TRBD1. For the CDR3, the DNA is TGTGCCAGCTCCCCCGGGACAGGGGGCAATTCACCCCTCCACTTT. Amino acids: CASSPGTGGNSPLHF.